These 19 T cell receptor beta chains were all obtained from the same sample, sequenced in a study of Ad26.COV2.S vaccination and SARS-CoV-2 variants. Measured with immunoSEQ multiplex PCR; TCRdb has only the in-frame clones, and not every one. The sample lists over 450,000 clones, approximately 90% occurring once. The treatment is: some 20 received Ad26.COV2.S at low or high dose, single or two shots; roughly 5 received placebo; per-sample allocation not given. The samples were gathered on day 63 after the first injection of vaccine or placebo. This specimen was peripheral blood, taken in a trial of Ad26.COV2.S vaccine versus placebo. The receptors were sampled from a person between 18 and 65 years old who received the Ad26.COV2.S COVID-19 vaccine or a placebo.

The chain combines TRBV10-2 with TRBJ1-5; D call uncertain. Germline lookup yields CDR1 WSHSY and CDR2 SAAADI. The CDR3 is 16 amino acids. V was trimmed by 0 bases and J by 6 bases, leaving 15 bases between them. The DNA of the CDR3 is TGCGCCAGCAGTGAGTCGGTATTTCTCGGGTTTCAGCCCCAGCATTTT. Translation: CASSESVFLGFQPQHF.

The chain is built from TRBV19 and TRBJ2-7; 8 bases match TRBD2. The germline V gene has CDR1 LNHDA and CDR2 SQIVND (reference sequence). This CDR3 region has 14 residues. V dropped 3 bases and J dropped 3; count of bases not matched to a gene: 4. The CDR3: CASSMAGGVYEQYF. The CDR3 DNA is TGTGCCAGTAGTATGGCGGGGGGCGTCTACGAGCAGTACTTC.

The gene calls are TRBV30 and TRBJ1-5; TRBD1 is a possible D gene (5 bases). V lost 0 bases and J lost 2, with 8 bases in between. CDR1 is GTSNPN, CDR2 SVGIG, per germline (reference sequence). This CDR3 has 14 residues. The CDR3 nucleotides read TGTGCCTGGAGTGTACAGGTTGGCAATCAGCCCCAGCATTTT. Protein product: CAWSVQVGNQPQHF.

This chain joins TRBV29-1 and TRBJ1-1, with unresolved D. The germline gives CDR1 SQVTM, CDR2 ANQGSEA. The CDR3 is made up of 13 amino acids. V lost 0 bases and J lost 4, with 9 bases in between. CDR3 residues: CSVEDVGSTEAFF. CDR3 nucleotide sequence: TGCAGCGTTGAAGATGTGGGGTCCACTGAAGCTTTCTTT.

The gene calls are TRBV28 and TRBJ1-2; no definite D call. V lost 4 bases and J 2 bases, leaving 11 bases between the germline ends. Germline V gene sequence: CDR1 MDHEN, CDR2 SYDVKM. This CDR3 is 14 amino acids long. Here the CDR3 reads CASSYTEFNYGYTF. The CDR3, as DNA: TGTGCCAGCAGTTATACAGAGTTCAACTATGGCTACACCTTC.

This rearrangement joins TRBV12-3 or TRBV12-4 to TRBJ1-2; 7 bases line up with TRBD1. The CDR3 length is 13 residues. The V gene end was trimmed by 5 bases and the J gene end by 1 base; junction bases not matched to a gene: 1. CDR3 loop: CASSRQGNYGYTF. Written as DNA, the CDR3 is TGTGCCAGCAGTCGACAGGGTAACTATGGCTACACCTTC.

The J gene is TRBJ2-2, the V gene TRBV4-1; 8 bases are a match to TRBD2. V gave up 2 bases and J gave up 1 base; unmatched junction bases: 3. The CDR3 is 16 residues long. Per the germline V gene, CDR1 is MGHRA and CDR2 is YSYEKL. CDR3 region: CASSQPSGRNTGELFF. The DNA of the CDR3 is TGCGCCAGCAGCCAACCGAGCGGGAGGAACACCGGGGAGCTGTTTTTT.

This chain links TRBV5-1 with TRBJ2-2; 8 positions match TRBD1. The CDR3 length is 14 residues. The junction had 3 bases not matched to a gene; V was cut back by 4 bases and J by 4 bases. CDR1 and CDR2 from the germline V gene are SGHRS and YFSETQ. CDR3 sequence reads: CASSAGTGTGELFF. For the CDR3, the DNA is TGCGCCAGCAGCGCTGGGACAGGCACCGGGGAGCTGTTTTTT. Full variable domain (rest looked up from reference TRBV5-1 and TRBJ2-2): KAGVTQTPRYLIKTRGQQVTLSCSPISGHRSVSWYQQTPGQGLQFLFEYFSETQRNKGNFPGRFSGRQFSNSRSEMNVSTLELGDSALYLCASSAGTGTGELFFGEGSRLTVL.

The rearrangement uses TRBV4-1 and TRBJ2-7; D perhaps matches TRBD1 (6 bases). Germline V gene data show CDR1 as MGHRA and CDR2 as YSYEKL. The CDR3 is 15 amino acids. The ends were cut back, 5 bases at V and 0 bases at J, with 14 bases in the middle. The CDR3 reads CASSGQLLRSYEQYF. The CDR3 DNA reads as TGCGCCAGCAGCGGACAGCTCCTGCGCTCCTACGAGCAGTACTTC.

V gene TRBV6-5 combines with J gene TRBJ1-2; D gene unclear. The CDR3 is 11 residues long. Germline CDR1 and CDR2: MNHEY and SVGAGI. With 8 bases removed from V and 3 bases from J, the gap between germline ends came to 7 bases. DNA of the CDR3: TGTGCCAGCCAGGTGTACTATGGCTACACCTTC. Translating it yields CASQVYYGYTF.

V gene TRBV10-3 combines with J gene TRBJ1-1; a possible D gene is TRBD1 (6 bases). V was clipped by 9 bases and J by 10 bases, with 21 bases between them. In germline, CDR1 is ENHRY, CDR2 SYGVKD. This CDR3 region has 13 residues. CDR3 in amino acids: CAMRQDLLGGAFF. CDR3 bases: TGTGCCATGCGACAGGATTTGTTGGGGGGAGCTTTCTTT.

V gene TRBV6-6 combines with J gene TRBJ1-1, with no clear D. Trimming shortened V by 6 bases and J by 11 bases, and 10 bases separated the two germline ends. This CDR3 comprises 10 residues. In germline, CDR1 is MNHNY, CDR2 SVGAGI (reference sequence). CDR3 amino acids: CASRGIAAFF. CDR3 in DNA: TGTGCCAGCAGGGGGATAGCGGCTTTCTTT.

The table lists this clone with a count of one. The chain employs TRBV2 and TRBJ2-3; D is perhaps TRBD1 or TRBD2 (6 bases each). V was shortened by 7 bases and J by 8 bases, with 22 bases between the two germline ends. The germline gives CDR1 SNHLY, CDR2 FYNNEI. The CDR3 extends over 15 amino acids. This CDR3 is CASTEEGGPGFTQYF. The CDR3 nucleotides read TGTGCCAGCACCGAGGAGGGGGGCCCGGGGTTTACGCAGTATTTT.

The chain employs TRBV7-9 and TRBJ2-3; TRBD2 aligns across 8 bases. The CDR3 runs to 15 residues. The V segment lost 5 bases and the J segment 6 bases; nucleotides outside the gene matches: 10. Per the germline V gene, CDR1 is SEHNR and CDR2 is FQNEAQ (reference sequence). The CDR3 bases are TGTGCCAGCAGCCGGGTCCGCGGGAGGTCTGATACGCAGTATTTT. It yields the protein CASSRVRGRSDTQYF.

This chain connects TRBV6-1 to TRBJ1-4, with unresolved D. The V end lost 2 bases, the J end lost 3 bases, and 10 bases lay between the germline ends. CDR3 length: 15 residues. CDR1 and CDR2 (germline): MNHNS, SASEGT. The CDR3 loop reads CASSEYWAPNEKLFF. Written as DNA, the CDR3 is TGTGCCAGCAGTGAATACTGGGCCCCTAATGAAAAACTGTTTTTT.

The table lists this clone with a few counts. The V gene is TRBV5-8, the J gene TRBJ2-5; TRBD1 agrees at 7 bases. Germline CDR1 and CDR2: SGHTS and YDEGEE. This CDR3 spans 14 amino acids. V shed 5 bases and J 4 bases; nucleotides not matched to a gene: 8. CDR3 residues: CASRLRRDRETQYF. CDR3 nucleotides: TGTGCCAGCAGGCTGAGACGGGACAGAGAGACCCAGTACTTC.

This clone was seen once. The genes are TRBV6-2 or TRBV6-3 and TRBJ1-1; D remains ambiguous. The germline gives CDR1 MNHEY, CDR2 SVGEGT. This CDR3 region has 12 residues. V gave up 0 bases and J gave up 6 bases, with 5 bases separating them. The DNA for the CDR3 is TGTGCCAGCAGTTACTCTATCTCTGAAGCTTTCTTT. Its translation: CASSYSISEAFF.

This chain joins TRBV7-2 and TRBJ2-7, with TRBD2 matching over 8 bases. CDR3 length: 15 residues. The V gene end was trimmed by 1 base and the J gene end by 3 bases; junction bases not matched to a gene: 5. Germline CDR1 reads SGHTA; CDR2 reads FQGNSA. In DNA form, the CDR3 reads TGTGCCAGCAGCTTAGGGTCGAGCGGGGGCTACGAGCAGTACTTC. Its protein product is CASSLGSSGGYEQYF.

The chain has TRBV27 and TRBJ1-4, with unresolved D. V was clipped by 7 bases and J by 3 bases, with 12 bases between them. Germline assignment: CDR1 MNHEY and CDR2 SMNVEV (reference sequence). This CDR3 is built from 14 residues. The CDR3 nucleotides read TGTGCCAGCAAGACGTCGGGGTCTAATGAAAAACTGTTTTTT. Residues: CASKTSGSNEKLFF.